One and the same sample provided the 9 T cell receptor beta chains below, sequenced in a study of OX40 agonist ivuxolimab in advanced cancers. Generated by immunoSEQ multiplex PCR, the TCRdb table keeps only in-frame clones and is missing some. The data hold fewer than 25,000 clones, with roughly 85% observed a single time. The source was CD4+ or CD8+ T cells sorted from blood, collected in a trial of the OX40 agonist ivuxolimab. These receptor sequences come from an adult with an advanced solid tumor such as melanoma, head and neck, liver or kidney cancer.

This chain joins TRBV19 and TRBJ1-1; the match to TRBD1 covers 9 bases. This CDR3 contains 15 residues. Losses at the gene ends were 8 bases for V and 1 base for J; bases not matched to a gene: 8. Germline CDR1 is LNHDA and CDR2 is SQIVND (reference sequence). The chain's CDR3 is CASQRGTGRNTEAFF. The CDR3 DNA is TGTGCCAGTCAAAGGGGGACAGGGAGGAACACTGAAGCTTTCTTT. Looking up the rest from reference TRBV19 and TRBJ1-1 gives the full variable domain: DGGITQSPKYLFRKEGQNVTLSCEQNLNHDAMYWYRQDPGQGLRLIYYSQIVNDFQKGDIAEGYSVSREKKESFPLTVTSAQKNPTAFYLCASQRGTGRNTEAFFGQGTRLTVV.

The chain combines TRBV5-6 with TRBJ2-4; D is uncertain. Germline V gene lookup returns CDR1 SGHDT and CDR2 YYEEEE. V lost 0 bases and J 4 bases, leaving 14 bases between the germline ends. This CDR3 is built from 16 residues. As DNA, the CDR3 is TGTGCCAGCAGCTTGGGGCGTTCGGAGAAGAAAAACATTCAGTACTTC. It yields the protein CASSLGRSEKKNIQYF. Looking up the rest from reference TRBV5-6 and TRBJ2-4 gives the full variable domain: DAGVTQSPTHLIKTRGQQVTLRCSPKSGHDTVSWYQQALGQGPQFIFQYYEEEERQRGNFPDRFSGHQFPNYSSELNVNALLLGDSALYLCASSLGRSEKKNIQYFGAGTRLSVL.

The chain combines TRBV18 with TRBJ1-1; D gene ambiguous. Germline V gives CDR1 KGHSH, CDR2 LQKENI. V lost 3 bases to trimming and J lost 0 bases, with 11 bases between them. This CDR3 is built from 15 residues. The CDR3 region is CASSPEDFMNTEAFF. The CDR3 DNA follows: TGTGCCAGCTCACCCGAAGACTTCATGAACACTGAAGCTTTCTTT.

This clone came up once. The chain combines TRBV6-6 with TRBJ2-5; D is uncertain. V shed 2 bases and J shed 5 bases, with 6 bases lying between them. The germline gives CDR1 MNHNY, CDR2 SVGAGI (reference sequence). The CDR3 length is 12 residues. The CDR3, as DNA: TGTGCCAGCAGTTACCGCCAGGAGACCCAGTACTTC. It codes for CASSYRQETQYF.

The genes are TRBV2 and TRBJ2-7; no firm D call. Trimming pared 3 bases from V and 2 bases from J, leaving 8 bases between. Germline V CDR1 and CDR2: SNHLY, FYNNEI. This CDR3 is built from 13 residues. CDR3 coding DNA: TGTGCCAGCAGTGACAACACCGCCTACGAGCAGTACTTC. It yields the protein CASSDNTAYEQYF.

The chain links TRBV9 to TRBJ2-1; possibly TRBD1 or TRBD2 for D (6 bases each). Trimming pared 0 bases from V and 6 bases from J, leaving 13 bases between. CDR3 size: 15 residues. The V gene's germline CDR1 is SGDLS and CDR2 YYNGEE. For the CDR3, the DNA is TGTGCCAGCAGCGTAGCGGGGGCAACGTCCAATGAGCAGTTCTTC. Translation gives CASSVAGATSNEQFF.

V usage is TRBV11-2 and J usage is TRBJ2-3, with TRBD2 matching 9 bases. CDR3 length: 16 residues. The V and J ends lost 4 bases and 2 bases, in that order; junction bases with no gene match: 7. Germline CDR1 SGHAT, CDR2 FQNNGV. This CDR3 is CASSSRIAGATDTQYF. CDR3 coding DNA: TGTGCCAGCAGCTCACGTATAGCGGGAGCCACAGATACGCAGTATTTT.

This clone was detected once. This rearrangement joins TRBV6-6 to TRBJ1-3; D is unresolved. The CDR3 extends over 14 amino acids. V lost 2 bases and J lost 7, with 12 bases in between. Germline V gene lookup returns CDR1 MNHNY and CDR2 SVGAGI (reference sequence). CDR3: CASSYTMDVNTIYF. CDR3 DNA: TGTGCCAGCAGTTACACGATGGACGTGAACACCATATATTTT.

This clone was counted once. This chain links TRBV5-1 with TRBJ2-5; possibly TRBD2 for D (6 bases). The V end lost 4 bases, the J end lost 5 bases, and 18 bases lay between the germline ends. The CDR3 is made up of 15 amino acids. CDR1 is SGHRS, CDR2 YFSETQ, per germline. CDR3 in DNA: TGCGCCAGCAGCGCCACGGGACTCCAATTGGAGACCCAGTACTTC. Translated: CASSATGLQLETQYF.